This T cell receptor (beta chain) was identified in a study of T cells in Graves' hyperthyroidism and ophthalmopathy. Authors of the study amplified TCR beta CDR3 regions from RNA transcripts. Using the HTBI primer set, a first-round RT-PCR was run on the TCR CDR3. From the multiplex PCR reads, TCRdb called clonotypes with MiXCR, one entry per CDR3 protein. This sample has around 490,000 distinct CDR3 sequences, with about 20% found just once. The study included ophthalmopathy patients with Clinical Activity Score at least 3, NOSPECS grade at least 4 and duration under 3 months. Patients were excluded because of uncontrolled infection, other autoimmune disease, pregnancy or lactation. After removal of 5 bases from V and 8 bases from J, the junction contained 14 bases not matched to a gene. The CDR3 spans 18 residues. Germline V gene data show CDR1 as MDHEN and CDR2 as SYDVKM. Only a few counts were recorded for this clonotype.

The chain recombines TRBV28 with TRBJ2-1, with 14 positions matching TRBD2. The clonotype was recovered from a man aged 35-49 years with Graves' ophthalmopathy. Sequencing was performed on blood. The CDR3 loop is CASSLDGTSGSRRYEQFF. The CDR3 region has the DNA TGTGCCAGCAGTCTAGATGGGACTAGCGGGAGCCGGCGATATGAGCAGTTCTTC.